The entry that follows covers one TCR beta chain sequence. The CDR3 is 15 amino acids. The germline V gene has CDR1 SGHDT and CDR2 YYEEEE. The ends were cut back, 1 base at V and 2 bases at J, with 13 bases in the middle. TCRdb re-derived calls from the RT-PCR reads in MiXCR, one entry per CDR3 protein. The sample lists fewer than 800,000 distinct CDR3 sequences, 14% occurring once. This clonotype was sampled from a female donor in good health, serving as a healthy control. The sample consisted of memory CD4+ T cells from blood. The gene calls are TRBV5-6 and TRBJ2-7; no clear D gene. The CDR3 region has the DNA TGTGCCAGCAGCTTGCCAGAGCGAACCACCTACGAGCAGTACTTC. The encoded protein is CASSLPERTTYEQYF.